The 19 T cell receptor beta chains below come from one sample, sequenced in a study of cytomegalovirus exposure and HLA in healthy donors. PCR employed 60 Vbeta and 13 Jbeta primers. The repertoire was sequenced with immunoSEQ multiplex PCR; TCRdb's copy has only in-frame clones and lacks some. Altogether about 99,000 clones are present, around 77% being singletons, with the ten largest covering 4%. The specimen sequenced was PBMCs. These receptors came from a man in his fifties or sixties in good health and CMV-seropositive.

This chain uses TRBV28 with TRBJ1-4, with 10 positions matching TRBD1. V dropped 6 bases and J dropped 8; count of bases not matched to a gene: 3. The CDR3 runs to 13 residues. Germline assignment: CDR1 MDHEN and CDR2 SYDVKM. Written as DNA, the CDR3 is TGTGCCAGCAGACTGACAGGGGGCGAAAAACTGTTTTTT. Amino acid sequence: CASRLTGGEKLFF.

V and J are TRBV10-3 and TRBJ2-1; 9 nucleotides match TRBD1. Per the germline V gene, CDR1 is ENHRY and CDR2 is SYGVKD. With V trimmed by 3 bases and J by 9 bases, 9 bases remained unmatched. The CDR3 is made up of 15 amino acids. CDR3 sequence (DNA): TGTGCCATCAGTGATTACCGGGACAGGGAGGGTGAGCAGTTCTTC. Protein: CAISDYRDREGEQFF.

Only one count was recorded for this clone. The rearrangement joins TRBV5-4 to TRBJ1-5; unclear D gene. The CDR3 runs 14 residues. Trimming removed 4 bases from V and 5 bases from J, with 13 bases in between. Germline CDR1 is SGHNT and CDR2 is YYREEE (reference sequence). CDR3 region: CASSPGGGDQPQHF. CDR3 bases: TGTGCCAGCAGCCCCGGAGGTGGGGATCAGCCCCAGCATTTT.

V usage is TRBV6-4 and J usage is TRBJ2-3; 9 nucleotides line up with TRBD2. Germline V gene lookup returns CDR1 MRHNA and CDR2 SNTAGT. This CDR3 contains 15 residues. J was trimmed by 0 bases and V by 3 bases; bases with no gene match: 1. CDR3 DNA sequence: TGTGCCAGCAGTGAAGCGGGAGGAAGCACAGATACGCAGTATTTT. Translation: CASSEAGGSTDTQYF.

In regard to this clone: Other DNA sequences in this specimen translate into the identical CDR3. The chain links TRBV29-1 to TRBJ2-7, with D tentatively TRBD2 (7 bases). In germline, CDR1 is SQVTM, CDR2 ANQGSEA. Deletions cut 1 base from V and 6 bases from J, with 13 bases between. The length of the CDR3 is 13 residues. In DNA form, the CDR3 reads TGCAGCGTTGAAGTAGGGGGAGGGGGCGAGCAGTACTTC. Translation: CSVEVGGGGEQYF.

The genes are TRBV5-1 and TRBJ1-2; tentatively, D is TRBD1 (6 bases). CDR1 SGHRS and CDR2 YFSETQ come from the germline V gene. V was shortened by 4 bases and J by 11 bases, with 12 bases between the two germline ends. CDR3 length: 11 residues. CDR3 region: CASSEDSTYTF. DNA for the CDR3: TGCGCCAGCAGCGAGGACAGTACGTACACCTTC.

The rearrangement links TRBV11-2 to TRBJ1-3; D ambiguous. This CDR3 has 15 amino acids. Per the germline V gene, CDR1 is SGHAT and CDR2 is FQNNGV. The ends were cut back, 0 bases at V and 8 bases at J, with 14 bases in the middle. The CDR3 sequence: CASSLEGTPRDTIYF. CDR3 bases: TGTGCCAGCAGCTTAGAGGGCACCCCGAGAGACACCATATATTTT.

The genes are TRBV9 and TRBJ2-2; no firm D call. The V gene lost 3 bases and the J gene lost 2 bases, with 11 bases spanning the gap. Germline V gene lookup returns CDR1 SGDLS and CDR2 YYNGEE. CDR3 length: 15 residues. This chain's CDR3 is CASSDLPTNTGELFF. The CDR3 nucleotides read TGTGCCAGCAGCGACCTCCCCACTAACACCGGGGAGCTGTTTTTT.

The chain recombines TRBV5-1 with TRBJ2-1, with 8 bases matching TRBD2. The CDR3 is 17 residues long. The trim removed 8 bases at V and 4 bases at J, leaving 17 bases unmatched. The germline gives CDR1 SGHRS, CDR2 YFSETQ. The CDR3 bases are TGCGCCAGTAGGCCAAGCGGGGGTTCCGTTACATACAATGAGCAGTTCTTC. This sequence encodes CASRPSGGSVTYNEQFF.

The sample holds a few counts of this clone. The J gene is TRBJ2-5, the V gene TRBV5-1, with a tentative D call TRBD2 (5 bases). The germline V and J ends were trimmed by 0 bases and 2 bases, with 8 bases remaining between them. The germline V gene encodes CDR1 SGHRS and CDR2 YFSETQ. This CDR3 spans 14 amino acids. CDR3 in amino acids: CASSLGGDQETQYF. CDR3 DNA: TGCGCCAGCAGCTTGGGGGGAGATCAAGAGACCCAGTACTTC.

The J gene is TRBJ2-3, the V gene TRBV21-1; the D segment call TRBD1 is taken from the table without a DNA check. TRBV21-1 is a documented pseudogene. The CDR3 runs to 15 residues. CDR3 protein: CASSSPRTIFDTQYF. CDR3 nucleotide sequence: TGTGCCAGCAGCTCCCCCAGGACAATATTTGATACGCAGTATTTT.

The V and J genes are TRBV9 and TRBJ2-3, with 13 bases fitting TRBD2. V dropped 0 bases and J dropped 6; count of bases not matched to a gene: 4. The CDR3 contains 16 residues. Germline CDR1 and CDR2: SGDLS and YYNGEE. CDR3 DNA sequence: TGTGCCAGCAGCGTAGAACTAGCGGGAGGGCAGGATACGCAGTATTTT. Translating gives CASSVELAGGQDTQYF. The full variable domain, in which reference TRBV9 and TRBJ2-3 provide the parts outside the CDR3, is DSGVTQTPKHLITATGQRVTLRCSPRSGDLSVYWYQQSLDQGLQFLIQYYNGEERAKGNILERFSAQQFPDLHSELNLSSLELGDSALYFCASSVELAGGQDTQYFGPGTRLTVL.

The chain couples TRBV27 to TRBJ2-5, with D tentatively TRBD1 (7 bases). Trimming removed 2 bases from V and 11 bases from J, with 18 bases in between. The CDR3 has 14 residues. Germline CDR1 is MNHEY and CDR2 is SMNVEV (reference sequence). CDR3 protein: CASSLGQGGNKQYF. The CDR3 coding sequence is TGTGCCAGCAGTTTAGGCCAGGGGGGTAATAAGCAGTACTTC.

The rearrangement links TRBV6-1 to TRBJ2-1; a possible D gene is TRBD2 (6 bases). CDR1 and CDR2 (germline): MNHNS, SASEGT. The CDR3 loop spans 15 amino acids. The V gene lost 5 bases and the J gene lost 3 bases, with 14 bases spanning the gap. The DNA of the CDR3 is TGTGCCAGCAGTCCCCAGTTGACTAGCTACAATGAGCAGTTCTTC. As protein: CASSPQLTSYNEQFF.

The chain uses TRBV5-6 and TRBJ1-1; D is uncertain. The CDR3 contains 13 residues. Germline CDR1 is SGHDT and CDR2 is YYEEEE. V shed 0 bases and J shed 1 base, with 4 bases lying between them. The CDR3 coding sequence is TGTGCCAGCAGCTTGGGTAAGAACACTGAAGCTTTCTTT. Translated: CASSLGKNTEAFF.

This chain links TRBV15 with TRBJ1-1, with D possibly matching TRBD1 (6 bases). V was shortened by 3 bases and J by 0 bases, with 8 bases between the two germline ends. From germline, CDR1 is LNHNV and CDR2 YYDKDF (reference sequence). The CDR3 runs to 14 residues. The CDR3 protein is CATSRGQLNTEAFF. CDR3 coding DNA: TGTGCCACCAGCAGGGGACAATTGAACACTGAAGCTTTCTTT.

The chain employs TRBV19 and TRBJ2-7; maybe TRBD1 (6 bases). Looked up from germline, CDR1 is LNHDA and CDR2 is SQIVND (reference sequence). Trimming took 3 bases from V and 6 from J, leaving 15 bases between them. The CDR3 sequence is 14 residues long. The CDR3 loop reads CASSIWSRGSEQYF. Here the CDR3 DNA reads TGTGCCAGTAGTATCTGGTCCAGGGGCAGCGAGCAGTACTTC. Complete variable domain (other parts from reference TRBV19 and TRBJ2-7): DGGITQSPKYLFRKEGQNVTLSCEQNLNHDAMYWYRQDPGQGLRLIYYSQIVNDFQKGDIAEGYSVSREKKESFPLTVTSAQKNPTAFYLCASSIWSRGSEQYFGPGTRLTVT.

The chain combines TRBV13 with TRBJ2-1; 7 bases line up with TRBD2. Germline trimming cut 5 bases from V and 7 bases from J; bases unmatched to any gene: 11. Germline V gene lookup returns CDR1 PRHDT and CDR2 FYEKMQ (reference sequence). The CDR3 length is 15 residues. The CDR3 DNA reads TGTGCCAGCAGCCCCTATTCCGGGACTAAGAATGAGCAGTTCTTC. Amino acids: CASSPYSGTKNEQFF.

The V and J genes are TRBV27 and TRBJ2-7; D remains ambiguous. The V end lost 5 bases, the J end lost 3 bases, and 5 bases lay between the germline ends. CDR3 size: 11 residues. Germline CDR1 MNHEY, CDR2 SMNVEV (reference sequence). Here the CDR3 reads CASSNYYEQYF. Here the CDR3 DNA reads TGTGCCAGCAGTAACTACTACGAGCAGTACTTC.